Here is one TCR beta chain with its context. CDR1 is MNHNY and CDR2 is SVGAGI in the germline V gene (reference sequence). CDR3 length: 13 amino acids. V lost 4 bases to trimming and J lost 4 bases, with 8 bases between them. Libraries were prepared by immunoSEQ multiplex PCR; TCRdb keeps only in-frame clonotypes and omits some of them. The repertoire includes around 130,000 clones, 90% of them detected once, and 3.5% to 5.5% sits in the top ten. This sample was taken from a study of blood T cell repertoires in COVID-19. Enrollment of patients from Seattle took place during active infection, with longitudinal follow-up.

The genes are TRBV6-6 and TRBJ1-5; D call uncertain. Sequencing was carried out using peripheral blood. This TCR was recovered from a man in his sixties with COVID-19, enrolled during active disease. The CDR3 DNA reads as TGTGCCAGCAGTTTACCGGTGAATCAGCCCCAGCATTTT. This sequence encodes CASSLPVNQPQHF.